Sequencing of this T cell receptor beta chain was carried out in a study of follicular helper T cells after annual influenza vaccination. The time point denotes: 2014-2015 season, 7 days after vaccination. Produced via immunoSEQ multiplex PCR; TCRdb's table is partial and in-frame only. The sample yields nearly 10,000 clones, around four fifths seen once. This CDR3 spans 14 amino acids. The V segment lost 4 bases and the J segment 1 base; nucleotides outside the gene matches: 5. Germline loops: CDR1 SGHRS, CDR2 YFSETQ. Notes on this clone: Antigen: not known.

Broader study findings: ICOS-CD38- cTfh most often held earlier Day 7 ICOS+CD38+ clones. Each annual vaccination recalled recurring oligoclonal ICOS+CD38+ cTfh clonotypes.

The receptor's source is an adult who received the influenza vaccine. This chain joins TRBV5-1 and TRBJ2-7, with TRBD2 matching 7 bases. Specimen: CXCR5- memory CD4+ T cells sorted from blood, collected 7 days after influenza vaccination. DNA of the CDR3: TGCGCCAGCAGCCACCGGGGGGAATCCTACGAGCAGTACTTC. Amino acid sequence: CASSHRGESYEQYF.